Listed below are T cell receptor beta chains from one sample, sequenced in a study of blood T cells in healthy people across ages. TCRdb reprocessed the 5' RACE reads via MiXCR and lists one record per CDR3 protein. In the table there are approximately 600,000 distinct CDR3 sequences, around three fifths of which are singletons. The sequenced sample was blood. These receptors originate from a man in his sixties in good health. Both conserved end residues are part of each CDR3. Each record gives: D gene, V gene, J gene, clone size, CDR3 DNA, CDR3 protein. A D gene is named only where the DNA matches it firmly. Some rows have no size entry. The others give once, few or many, or a class for an expanded clone.

d_call: .
v_call: TRBV3-1
j_call: TRBJ1-6
clone_size: .
cdr3_nt: TGTGCCAGCTCGGCCACGATGGGGCTTGGATCACCCCTCCACTTT
cdr3_aa: CASSATMGLGSPLHF

d_call: .
v_call: TRBV4-1
j_call: TRBJ1-5
clone_size: .
cdr3_nt: TGCGCCAGCAGCCAAGGGCTACAGGGTAGTCAGCCCCAGCATTTT
cdr3_aa: CASSQGLQGSQPQHF

d_call: .
v_call: TRBV7-2
j_call: TRBJ2-3
clone_size: .
cdr3_nt: TGTGCCAGCAGCTTAGATTCCCCGGAGGCAGATACGCAGTATTTT
cdr3_aa: CASSLDSPEADTQYF

d_call: TRBD1
v_call: TRBV27
j_call: TRBJ1-2
clone_size: .
cdr3_nt: TGTGCCAGCGGTCAGACAGGGGCGAGAGGCTACACCTTC
cdr3_aa: CASGQTGARGYTF

d_call: .
v_call: TRBV12-3/TRBV12-4
j_call: TRBJ2-4
clone_size: .
cdr3_nt: TGTGCCAGCAGTTTTGCAGGGGAAAACATTCAGTACTTC
cdr3_aa: CASSFAGENIQYF

d_call: .
v_call: TRBV20-1
j_call: TRBJ1-2
clone_size: .
cdr3_nt: TGCAGTGCTAGTGAGGTTTTCTATGGCTACACCTTC
cdr3_aa: CSASEVFYGYTF

d_call: .
v_call: TRBV15
j_call: TRBJ1-6
clone_size: .
cdr3_nt: TGTGCCACCAGCAGAGATGTACCTGGAAACTTCCACTTT
cdr3_aa: CATSRDVPGNFHF

d_call: .
v_call: TRBV29-1
j_call: TRBJ2-5
clone_size: .
cdr3_nt: TGCAGCGTTGGGATGGGGCGCCAAGAGACCCAGTACTTC
cdr3_aa: CSVGMGRQETQYF

d_call: .
v_call: TRBV7-2
j_call: TRBJ1-2
clone_size: .
cdr3_nt: TGTGCCAGCAGCTTAGGATCAGCGTATGGCTACACCTTC
cdr3_aa: CASSLGSAYGYTF

d_call: TRBD1
v_call: TRBV6-2/TRBV6-3
j_call: TRBJ2-1
clone_size: .
cdr3_nt: TGTGCCAGCAGAAACTATGGGACAGGGGACTCCAATGAGCAGTTCTTC
cdr3_aa: CASRNYGTGDSNEQFF

d_call: .
v_call: TRBV9
j_call: TRBJ2-3
clone_size: .
cdr3_nt: TGTGCCAGCAGCGTAGTCCCGACTAGTTGGGATACGCAGTATTTT
cdr3_aa: CASSVVPTSWDTQYF

d_call: .
v_call: TRBV5-1
j_call: TRBJ1-1
clone_size: .
cdr3_nt: TGCGCCAGCAGCTTGACCCCGGTGGGGGGCGCTGACACTGAAGCTTTCTTT
cdr3_aa: CASSLTPVGGADTEAFF

d_call: TRBD2
v_call: TRBV4-1
j_call: TRBJ2-7
clone_size: .
cdr3_nt: TGCGCCAGCAGCCAAGCCGGAGCGGGGGCGCCCTACGAGCAGTACTTC
cdr3_aa: CASSQAGAGAPYEQYF

d_call: TRBD1
v_call: TRBV20-1
j_call: TRBJ1-6
clone_size: few
cdr3_nt: TGCAGTGCTAGAGATAGACTGGGACAGGGTTATTCACCCCTCCACTTT
cdr3_aa: CSARDRLGQGYSPLHF

d_call: TRBD2
v_call: TRBV20-1
j_call: TRBJ2-7
clone_size: .
cdr3_nt: TGCAGTGCTAGTCGGGGGGGCCCCTACAATGAGCAGTACTTC
cdr3_aa: CSASRGGPYNEQYF

d_call: .
v_call: TRBV5-1
j_call: TRBJ1-1
clone_size: .
cdr3_nt: TGCGCCAGCAGCTTGAATGACGGTAGGGGCGCTGAAGCTTTCTTT
cdr3_aa: CASSLNDGRGAEAFF

d_call: .
v_call: TRBV6-6
j_call: TRBJ1-2
clone_size: .
cdr3_nt: TGTGCCAGCAGTTCCAGGGTGGAGGGCCGCTGGGGCTATGGCTACACCTTC
cdr3_aa: CASSSRVEGRWGYGYTF

d_call: .
v_call: TRBV20-1
j_call: TRBJ2-7
clone_size: .
cdr3_nt: TGCAGTGCTAGAACGGGGGGCCCCTACGAGCAGTACTTC
cdr3_aa: CSARTGGPYEQYF

d_call: .
v_call: TRBV7-2
j_call: TRBJ2-1
clone_size: .
cdr3_nt: TGTGCCAGCAGCCTTAGACAGGACTCCTACAATGAGCAGTTCTTC
cdr3_aa: CASSLRQDSYNEQFF

d_call: TRBD2
v_call: TRBV28
j_call: TRBJ2-7
clone_size: once
cdr3_nt: TGTGCCAGCAGTGGGGGTGGAGCGGGAGAAAGCTCCTACGAGCAGTACTTC
cdr3_aa: CASSGGGAGESSYEQYF

d_call: .
v_call: TRBV4-2
j_call: TRBJ1-5
clone_size: .
cdr3_nt: TGTGCCAGCAGCCAAGATAGTGGACAGCCCCAGCATTTT
cdr3_aa: CASSQDSGQPQHF

d_call: TRBD1
v_call: TRBV20-1
j_call: TRBJ2-1
clone_size: .
cdr3_nt: TGCAGTGCTGGGGGACAGTACAATGAGCAGTTCTTC
cdr3_aa: CSAGGQYNEQFF

d_call: TRBD1
v_call: TRBV7-9
j_call: TRBJ1-6
clone_size: few
cdr3_nt: TGTGCCAGCAGCCGGACAGGGGAAAATTCACCCCTCCACTTT
cdr3_aa: CASSRTGENSPLHF

d_call: TRBD1
v_call: TRBV20-1
j_call: TRBJ2-1
clone_size: .
cdr3_nt: TGCAGTGCTAGAGATTCAGGGGGCGTCCCCTACAATGAGCAGTTCTTC
cdr3_aa: CSARDSGGVPYNEQFF

d_call: .
v_call: TRBV3-1
j_call: TRBJ2-5
clone_size: .
cdr3_nt: TGTGCCAGCAGCAGGCGGGCTGGCGGCCAAGAGACCCAGTACTTC
cdr3_aa: CASSRRAGGQETQYF

d_call: TRBD2
v_call: TRBV18
j_call: TRBJ2-1
clone_size: few
cdr3_nt: TGTGCCAGCTCAGCAGGACTAGCGGGGGCCAATGAGCAGTTCTTC
cdr3_aa: CASSAGLAGANEQFF

d_call: TRBD2
v_call: TRBV20-1
j_call: TRBJ2-5
clone_size: .
cdr3_nt: TGCAGTGCTCATGGGATCCCGGCAGCGGGGGTGCAAGAGACCCAGTACTTC
cdr3_aa: CSAHGIPAAGVQETQYF

d_call: TRBD1
v_call: TRBV3-1
j_call: TRBJ2-1
clone_size: .
cdr3_nt: TGTGCCAGCAGCCAAGATGGAACAGGGGGACGGGAGACCCAGTTCTTC
cdr3_aa: CASSQDGTGGRETQFF

d_call: .
v_call: TRBV12-3/TRBV12-4
j_call: TRBJ1-1
clone_size: .
cdr3_nt: TGTGCCAGCAGGCGACAGGTTCTGAACACTGAAGCTTTCTTT
cdr3_aa: CASRRQVLNTEAFF

d_call: .
v_call: TRBV5-1
j_call: TRBJ1-1
clone_size: .
cdr3_nt: TGCGCCAGCAGCTTGGGGGACGGGGGAAGGATAACGGGGTCTGAAGCTTTCTTT
cdr3_aa: CASSLGDGGRITGSEAFF

d_call: .
v_call: TRBV6-1
j_call: TRBJ1-1
clone_size: few
cdr3_nt: TGTGCCAGCAGTGCAGGGTTCGGCACTGAAGCTTTCTTT
cdr3_aa: CASSAGFGTEAFF

d_call: .
v_call: TRBV4-1
j_call: TRBJ2-7
clone_size: few
cdr3_nt: TGCGCCAGCAGCCAAGCTTTAACCAGCTCCTACGAGCAGTACTTC
cdr3_aa: CASSQALTSSYEQYF

d_call: .
v_call: TRBV20-1
j_call: TRBJ1-5
clone_size: .
cdr3_nt: TGCAGTGCTAAGGGGAGCAATCAGCCCCAGCATTTT
cdr3_aa: CSAKGSNQPQHF

d_call: .
v_call: TRBV15
j_call: TRBJ2-1
clone_size: .
cdr3_nt: TGTGCCACCAGCCCTTGGACAGCCTACAATGAGCAGTTCTTC
cdr3_aa: CATSPWTAYNEQFF

d_call: TRBD2
v_call: TRBV29-1
j_call: TRBJ2-3
clone_size: few
cdr3_nt: TGCAGCGTTGAAGGCTGGGAGGGAGATACGCAGTATTTT
cdr3_aa: CSVEGWEGDTQYF

d_call: .
v_call: TRBV10-3
j_call: TRBJ2-7
clone_size: .
cdr3_nt: TGTGCCATCAGTCCTGCACCATCCAACGAGCAGTACTTC
cdr3_aa: CAISPAPSNEQYF

d_call: .
v_call: TRBV20-1
j_call: TRBJ1-6
clone_size: .
cdr3_nt: TGCAGTGCTAGAGGAGCAGGGGCAGGCTCACCCCTCCACTTT
cdr3_aa: CSARGAGAGSPLHF

d_call: .
v_call: TRBV12-3/TRBV12-4
j_call: TRBJ2-5
clone_size: .
cdr3_nt: TGTGCCAGCAGCTTCGAAGGGGAGACCCAGTACTTC
cdr3_aa: CASSFEGETQYF

d_call: .
v_call: TRBV25-1
j_call: TRBJ2-7
clone_size: .
cdr3_nt: TGTGCCAGCAGTGCGACCGCCTACGAGCAGTACTTC
cdr3_aa: CASSATAYEQYF

d_call: TRBD2
v_call: TRBV2
j_call: TRBJ2-4
clone_size: .
cdr3_nt: TGTGCCAGCAGTTTCTGGACTAGCGCCCAAGGCATTCAGTACTTC
cdr3_aa: CASSFWTSAQGIQYF